This T cell receptor (beta chain) was captured by sequencing in a study of shared clonotypes between healthy human individuals. Study outcomes and limitations: Generation probability values for non-shared clonotypes were lower than those for clonotypes shared by all four donors. Generally, estimated richness proved larger in naive subsets than it did in memory subsets.

Comment on this clone: Its antigen remains unknown.

The repertoire was sequenced with immunoSEQ multiplex PCR; TCRdb's copy has only in-frame clones and lacks some. The sample includes millions of clones, 85% to 95% of them seen just once. CDR1 SGHRS and CDR2 YFSETQ come from the germline V gene. This CDR3 has 15 residues. Unmatched junction bases numbered 5, after V lost 1 base and J lost 5 bases. The genes are TRBV5-1 and TRBJ2-5, with TRBD1 matching over 10 bases. This clonotype was sampled from a man aged 18 to 29 in good health. The sequenced sample was naive CD4+ T cells sorted from blood. Noted subset: CD45RA+ positively selected. The CDR3 sequence: CASSLRTGGRETQYF. The CDR3 nucleotides read TGCGCCAGCAGCTTGAGGACAGGGGGTAGGGAGACCCAGTACTTC.